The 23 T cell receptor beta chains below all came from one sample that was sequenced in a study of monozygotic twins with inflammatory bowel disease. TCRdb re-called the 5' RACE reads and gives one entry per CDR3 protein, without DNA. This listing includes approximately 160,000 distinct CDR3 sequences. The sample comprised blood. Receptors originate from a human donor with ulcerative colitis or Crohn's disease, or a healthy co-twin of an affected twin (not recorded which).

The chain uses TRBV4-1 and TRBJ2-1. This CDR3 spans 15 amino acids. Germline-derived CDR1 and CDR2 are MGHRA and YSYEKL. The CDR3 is CASSQDPSSYNEQFF.

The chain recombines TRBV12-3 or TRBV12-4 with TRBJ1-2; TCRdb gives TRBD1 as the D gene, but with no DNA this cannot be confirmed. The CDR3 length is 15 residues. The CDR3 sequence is CASSSRQVSVNGYTF.

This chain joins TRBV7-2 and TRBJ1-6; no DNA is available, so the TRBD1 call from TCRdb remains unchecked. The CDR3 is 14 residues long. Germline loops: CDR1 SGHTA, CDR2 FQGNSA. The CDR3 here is CASSLGAGASPLHF.

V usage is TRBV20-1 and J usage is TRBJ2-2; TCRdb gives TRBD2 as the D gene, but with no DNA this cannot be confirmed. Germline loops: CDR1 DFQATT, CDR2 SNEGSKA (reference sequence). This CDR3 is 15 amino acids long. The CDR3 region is CSAVKAGVGTGELFF.

The CDR3: CASSSRGIGELFF. This chain links TRBV5-5 with TRBJ2-2; the TCRdb D gene call, TRBD1, has no DNA to confirm it. Germline loops: CDR1 SGHKS, CDR2 YYEKEE (reference sequence). The CDR3 has 13 amino acids.

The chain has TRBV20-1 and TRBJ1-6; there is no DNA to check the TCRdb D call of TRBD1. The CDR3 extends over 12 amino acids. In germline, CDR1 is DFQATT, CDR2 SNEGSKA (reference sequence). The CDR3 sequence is CSGDTLNSPLHF.

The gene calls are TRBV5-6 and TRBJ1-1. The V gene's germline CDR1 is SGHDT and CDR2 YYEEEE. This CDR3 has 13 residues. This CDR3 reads CASSLVRNTEAFF. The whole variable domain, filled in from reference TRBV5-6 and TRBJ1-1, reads DAGVTQSPTHLIKTRGQQVTLRCSPKSGHDTVSWYQQALGQGPQFIFQYYEEEERQRGNFPDRFSGHQFPNYSSELNVNALLLGDSALYLCASSLVRNTEAFFGQGTRLTVV.

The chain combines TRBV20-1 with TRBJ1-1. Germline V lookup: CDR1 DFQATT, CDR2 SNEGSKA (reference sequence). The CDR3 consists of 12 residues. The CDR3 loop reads CSASIGSTEAFF.

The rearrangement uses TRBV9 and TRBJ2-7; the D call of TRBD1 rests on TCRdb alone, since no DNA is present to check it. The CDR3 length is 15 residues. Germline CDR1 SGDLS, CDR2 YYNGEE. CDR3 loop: CASSVSRTPHYEQYF.

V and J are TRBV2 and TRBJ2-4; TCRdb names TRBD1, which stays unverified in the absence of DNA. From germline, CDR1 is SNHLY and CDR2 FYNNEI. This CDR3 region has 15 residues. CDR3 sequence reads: CASCRGDTGGNIQYF.

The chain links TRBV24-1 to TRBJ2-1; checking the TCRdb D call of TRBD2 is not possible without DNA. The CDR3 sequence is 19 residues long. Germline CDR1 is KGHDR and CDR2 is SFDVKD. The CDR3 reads CATSAGTSGRADSYNEQFF.

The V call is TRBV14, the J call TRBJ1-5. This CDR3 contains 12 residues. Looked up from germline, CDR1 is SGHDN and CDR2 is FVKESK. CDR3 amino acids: CASSGNNQPQHF.

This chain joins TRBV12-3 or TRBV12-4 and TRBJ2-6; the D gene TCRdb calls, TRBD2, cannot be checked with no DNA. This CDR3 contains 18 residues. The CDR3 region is CASSFIPSGSSGANVLTF.

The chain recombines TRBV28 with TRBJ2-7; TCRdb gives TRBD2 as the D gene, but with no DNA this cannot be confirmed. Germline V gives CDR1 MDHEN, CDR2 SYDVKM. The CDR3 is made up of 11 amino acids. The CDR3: CASLRGGEQYF.

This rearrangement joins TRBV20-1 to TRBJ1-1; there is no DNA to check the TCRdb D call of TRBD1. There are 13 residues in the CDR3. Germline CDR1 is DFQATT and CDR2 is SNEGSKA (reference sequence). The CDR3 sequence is CSAGRQGLAEAFF.

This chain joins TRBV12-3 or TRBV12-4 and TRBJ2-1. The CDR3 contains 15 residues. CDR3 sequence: CASSSESSSYNEQFF.

CDR3 loop: CASEGQVRTEAFF. The chain links TRBV19 to TRBJ1-1. The CDR3 is 13 amino acids. CDR1 and CDR2 (germline): LNHDA, SQIVND (reference sequence).

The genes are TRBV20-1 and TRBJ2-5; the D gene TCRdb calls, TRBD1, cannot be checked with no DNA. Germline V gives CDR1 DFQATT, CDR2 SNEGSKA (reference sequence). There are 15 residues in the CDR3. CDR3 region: CSARDLAVGGETQYF.

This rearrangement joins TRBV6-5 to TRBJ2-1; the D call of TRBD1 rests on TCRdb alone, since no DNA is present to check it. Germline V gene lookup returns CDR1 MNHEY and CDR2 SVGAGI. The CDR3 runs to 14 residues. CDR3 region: CASSYSGTGDEQFF.

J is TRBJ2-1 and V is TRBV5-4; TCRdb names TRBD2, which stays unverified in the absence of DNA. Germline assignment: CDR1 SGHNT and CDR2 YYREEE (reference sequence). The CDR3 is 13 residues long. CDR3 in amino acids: CASRTGTSDTWFF.

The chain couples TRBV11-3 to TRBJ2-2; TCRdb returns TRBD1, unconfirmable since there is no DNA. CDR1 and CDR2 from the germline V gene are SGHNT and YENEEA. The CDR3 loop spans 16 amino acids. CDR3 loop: CASSLREGVRTGELFF.

CDR3 loop: CASSPFGNQPQHF. The chain links TRBV7-6 to TRBJ1-5. In germline, CDR1 is SGHVS, CDR2 FNYEAQ. The CDR3 runs 13 residues.

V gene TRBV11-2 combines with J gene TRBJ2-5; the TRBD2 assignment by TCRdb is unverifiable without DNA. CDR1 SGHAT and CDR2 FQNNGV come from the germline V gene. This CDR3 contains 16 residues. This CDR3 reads CASSLGTGRADETQYF.